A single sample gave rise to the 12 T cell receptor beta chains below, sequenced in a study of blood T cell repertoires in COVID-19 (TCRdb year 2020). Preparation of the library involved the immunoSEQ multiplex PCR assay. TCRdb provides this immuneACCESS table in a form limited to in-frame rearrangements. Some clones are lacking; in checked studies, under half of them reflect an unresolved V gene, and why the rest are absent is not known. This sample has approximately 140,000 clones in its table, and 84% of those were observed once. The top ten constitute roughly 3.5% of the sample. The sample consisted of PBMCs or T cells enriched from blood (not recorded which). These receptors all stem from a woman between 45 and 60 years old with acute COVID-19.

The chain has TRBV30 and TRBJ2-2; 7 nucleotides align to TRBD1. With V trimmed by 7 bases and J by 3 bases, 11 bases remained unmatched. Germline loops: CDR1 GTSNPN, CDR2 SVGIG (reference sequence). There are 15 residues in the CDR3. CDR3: CASTRTGGDTGELFF. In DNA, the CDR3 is TGTGCCTCAACTCGGACAGGTGGAGACACCGGGGAGCTGTTTTTT.

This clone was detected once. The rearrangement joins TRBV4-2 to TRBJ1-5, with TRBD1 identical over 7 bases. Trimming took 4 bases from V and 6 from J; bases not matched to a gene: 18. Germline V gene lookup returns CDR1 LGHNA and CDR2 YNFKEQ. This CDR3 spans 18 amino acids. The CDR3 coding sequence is TGTGCCAGCAGCCCTCACGTGGGGGGATCAGGGGGAGGTCAGCCCCAGCATTTT. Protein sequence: CASSPHVGGSGGGQPQHF.

In nucleotides, the CDR3 is TGTGCCAGCAGCCAAGGTCAGGGAAGGTCCTACGAGCAGTACTTC. Encoded protein: CASSQGQGRSYEQYF. This chain links TRBV4-2 with TRBJ2-7; a possible D gene is TRBD1 (5 bases). V was pared by 1 base and J by 1 base, with 11 bases between. Germline V gene lookup returns CDR1 LGHNA and CDR2 YNFKEQ. The CDR3 covers 15 residues.

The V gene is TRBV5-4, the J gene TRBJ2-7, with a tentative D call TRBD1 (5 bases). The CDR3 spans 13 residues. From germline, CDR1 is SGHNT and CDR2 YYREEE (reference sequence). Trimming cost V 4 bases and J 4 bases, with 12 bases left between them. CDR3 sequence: CASSAFDSYEQYF. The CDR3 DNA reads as TGTGCCAGCAGCGCATTCGACAGTTACGAGCAGTACTTC.

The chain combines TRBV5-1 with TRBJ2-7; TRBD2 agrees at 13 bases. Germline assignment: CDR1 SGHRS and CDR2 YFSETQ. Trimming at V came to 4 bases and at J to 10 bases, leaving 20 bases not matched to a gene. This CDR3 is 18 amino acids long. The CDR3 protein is CASSLGATSGRYRAGQYF. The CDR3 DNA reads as TGCGCCAGCAGCCTGGGGGCGACTAGCGGGAGGTACCGAGCGGGTCAGTACTTC.

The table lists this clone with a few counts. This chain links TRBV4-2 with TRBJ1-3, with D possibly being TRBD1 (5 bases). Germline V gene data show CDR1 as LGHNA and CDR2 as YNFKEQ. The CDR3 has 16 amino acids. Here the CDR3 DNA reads TGTGCTACCAAGCCGGGAGGACAACGCTCTGGAAACACCATATATTTT. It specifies CATKPGGQRSGNTIYF.

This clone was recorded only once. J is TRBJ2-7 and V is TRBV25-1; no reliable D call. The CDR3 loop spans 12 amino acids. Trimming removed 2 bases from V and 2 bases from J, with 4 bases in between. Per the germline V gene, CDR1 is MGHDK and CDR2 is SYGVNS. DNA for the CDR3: TGTGCCAGCAGTGAAACAACCTACGAGCAGTACTTC. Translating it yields CASSETTYEQYF.

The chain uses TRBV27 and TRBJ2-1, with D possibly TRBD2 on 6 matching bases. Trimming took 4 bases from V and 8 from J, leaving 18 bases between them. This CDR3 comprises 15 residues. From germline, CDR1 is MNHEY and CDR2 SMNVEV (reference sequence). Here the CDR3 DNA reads TGTGCCAGCAGTTCACCCGGGAGAGGCGGAGATGAGCAGTTCTTC. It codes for CASSSPGRGGDEQFF.

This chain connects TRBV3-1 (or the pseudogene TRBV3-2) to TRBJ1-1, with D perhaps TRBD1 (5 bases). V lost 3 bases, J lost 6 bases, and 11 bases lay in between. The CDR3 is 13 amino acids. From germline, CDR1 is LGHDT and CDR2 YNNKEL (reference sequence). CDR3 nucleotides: TGTGCCAGCAGCCACCAGGGAAATGCTGAAGCTTTCTTT. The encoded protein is CASSHQGNAEAFF.

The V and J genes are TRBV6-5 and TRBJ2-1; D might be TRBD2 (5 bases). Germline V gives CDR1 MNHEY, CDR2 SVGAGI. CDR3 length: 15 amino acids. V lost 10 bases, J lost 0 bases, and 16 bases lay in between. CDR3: CATADSPSSYNEQFF. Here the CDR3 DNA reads TGTGCCACCGCGGACTCCCCGAGCTCCTACAATGAGCAGTTCTTC.

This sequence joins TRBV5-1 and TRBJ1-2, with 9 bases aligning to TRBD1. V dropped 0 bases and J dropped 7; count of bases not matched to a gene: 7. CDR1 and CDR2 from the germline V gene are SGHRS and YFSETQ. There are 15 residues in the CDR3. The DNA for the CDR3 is TGCGCCAGCAGCTTGGCCGGGACAGGGACCGGTGGCTACACCTTC. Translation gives CASSLAGTGTGGYTF.

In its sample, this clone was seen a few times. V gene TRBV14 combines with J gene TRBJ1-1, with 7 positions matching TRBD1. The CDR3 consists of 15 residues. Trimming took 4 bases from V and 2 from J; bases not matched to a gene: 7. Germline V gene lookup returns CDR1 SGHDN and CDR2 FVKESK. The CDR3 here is CASSLLDRPNTEAFF. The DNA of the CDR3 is TGTGCCAGCAGCCTACTGGACAGGCCTAACACTGAAGCTTTCTTT.